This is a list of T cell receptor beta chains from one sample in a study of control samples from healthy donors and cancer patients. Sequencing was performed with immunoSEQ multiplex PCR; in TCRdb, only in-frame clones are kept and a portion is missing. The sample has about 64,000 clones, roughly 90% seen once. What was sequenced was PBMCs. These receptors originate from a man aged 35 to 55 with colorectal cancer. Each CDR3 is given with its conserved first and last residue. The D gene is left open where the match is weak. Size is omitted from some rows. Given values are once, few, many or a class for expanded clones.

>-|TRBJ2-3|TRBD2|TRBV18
CASSRTSASTDTQYF
TGTGCCAGCTCAAGGACTAGCGCGAGCACAGATACGCAGTATTTT
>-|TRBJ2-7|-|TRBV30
CACIDSLEQYF
TGTGCCTGCATTGACAGCCTGGAGCAGTACTTC
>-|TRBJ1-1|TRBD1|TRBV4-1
CASSQDGQDTEAFF
TGCGCCAGCAGCCAAGATGGACAGGACACTGAAGCTTTCTTT
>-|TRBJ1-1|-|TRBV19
CASSLRGEAFF
TGTGCCAGTAGTCTTCGCGGTGAAGCTTTCTTT
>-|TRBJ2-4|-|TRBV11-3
CASSLGSILAKNIQYF
TGTGCCAGCAGCTTAGGATCTATCCTAGCCAAAAACATTCAGTACTTC
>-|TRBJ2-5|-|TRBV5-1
CASSLDGLGKGTQYF
TGCGCCAGCAGCCTGGACGGATTGGGTAAAGGGACCCAGTACTTC
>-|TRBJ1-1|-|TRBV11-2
CASSLDLEGVWGAFF
TGTGCCAGCAGCTTAGATCTGGAGGGGGTTTGGGGAGCTTTCTTT
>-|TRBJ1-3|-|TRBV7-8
CASSRGGSSGNTIYF
TGTGCCAGCAGCCGAGGGGGAAGCTCTGGAAACACCATATATTTT
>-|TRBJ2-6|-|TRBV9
CASSVGDTSSGANVLTF
TGTGCCAGCAGCGTGGGGGACACCAGCTCTGGGGCCAACGTCCTGACTTTC
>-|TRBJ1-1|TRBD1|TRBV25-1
CASVGTGVSGAFF
TGTGCCAGCGTAGGGACAGGGGTGTCCGGAGCTTTCTTT
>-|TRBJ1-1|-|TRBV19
CASNWAPNTEAFF
TGTGCCAGTAACTGGGCCCCGAACACTGAAGCTTTCTTT
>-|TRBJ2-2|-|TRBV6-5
CASRTTGGSGELFF
TGTGCCAGCAGGACCACCGGGGGTTCCGGGGAGCTGTTTTTT
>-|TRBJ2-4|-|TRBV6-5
CASSSRDIRLDIQYF
TGTGCCAGCAGTAGCCGGGACATTCGTTTGGACATTCAGTACTTC
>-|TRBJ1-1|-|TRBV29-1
CSALGTMNTEAFF
TGCAGCGCCTTAGGGACAATGAACACTGAAGCTTTCTTT
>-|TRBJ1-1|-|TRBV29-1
CSVVLNTEAFF
TGCAGCGTTGTACTGAACACTGAAGCTTTCTTT
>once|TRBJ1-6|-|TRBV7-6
CASSPRAAYNSPLHF
TGTGCCAGCAGCCCCCGCGCAGCCTATAATTCACCCCTCCACTTT
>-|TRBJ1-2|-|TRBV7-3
CASSRGQGNGYTF
TGTGCCAGCAGCCGTGGGCAGGGCAATGGCTACACCTTC
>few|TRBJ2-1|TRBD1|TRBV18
CASSQNRQGALPNEQFF
TGTGCCAGCTCACAGAACCGACAGGGGGCGCTTCCCAATGAGCAGTTCTTC
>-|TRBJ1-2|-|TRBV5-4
CASSLALARDKLYGYTF
TGTGCCAGCAGCTTGGCCCTGGCCAGGGATAAGCTCTATGGCTACACCTTC
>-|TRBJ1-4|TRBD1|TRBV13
CASSFDRGRGTNEKLFF
TGTGCCAGCAGCTTTGACAGGGGCAGGGGGACTAATGAAAAACTGTTTTTT
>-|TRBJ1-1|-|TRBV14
CASSVSMNTEAFF
TGTGCCAGCAGTGTCAGCATGAACACTGAAGCTTTCTTT
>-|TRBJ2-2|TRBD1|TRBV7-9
CASSSRTGRSGELFF
TGTGCCAGCAGCTCGCGGACAGGGAGGTCTGGGGAGCTGTTTTTT
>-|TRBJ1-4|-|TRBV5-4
CASSTGDRREKLFF
TGTGCCAGCAGCACGGGGGACCGAAGGGAAAAACTGTTTTTT
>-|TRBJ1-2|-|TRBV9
CASSRDNYGYTF
TGTGCCAGCAGCCGGGACAACTATGGCTACACCTTC
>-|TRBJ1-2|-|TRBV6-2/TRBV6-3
CASSRFIGTLESLGYTF
TGTGCCAGCAGCCGCTTTATCGGGACACTTGAATCACTGGGCTACACCTTC
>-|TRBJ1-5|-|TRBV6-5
CASIEDGNQPQHF
TGTGCCAGCATCGAGGACGGTAATCAGCCCCAGCATTTT
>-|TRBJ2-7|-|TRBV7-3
CASSLRQVGVRTYEQYF
TGTGCCAGCAGCTTAAGGCAGGTGGGGGTCCGAACCTACGAGCAGTACTTC
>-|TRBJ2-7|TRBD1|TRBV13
CASSFEGAGEQYF
TGTGCCAGCAGCTTTGAGGGGGCCGGGGAGCAGTACTTC